This T cell receptor (beta chain) was recorded in a study of cytomegalovirus exposure and HLA in healthy donors. Study summary: There were just under 400 genotyped donors. Of these, about 80% fell in the genetic ancestry cluster associated with self-reported Caucasian donors.

In the PCR, 60 Vbeta and 13 Jbeta primers were used. TCRdb's table, derived via immunoSEQ multiplex PCR, lists solely in-frame clones and lacks some. The sample contains some 100,000 clones, approximately 65% of which appear only once. Whole-study results and caveats: Highest at DRB1 and lowest at HLA-C, TCR association rates differed among HLA loci in a later analysis.

This CDR3 is built from 15 residues. With 2 bases clipped from V and 1 base from J, the junction kept 3 bases outside the gene matches. The germline CDR1 and CDR2 sequences are MNHEY and SVGAGI. A note on this clone: Its antigen is unidentified.

Sample: PBMCs. V gene TRBV6-5 combines with J gene TRBJ2-7, with 9 nucleotides matching TRBD2. The origin of this receptor is a woman younger than 45 in good health and CMV-seropositive. CDR3 sequence reads: CASSYGTSLSYEQYF. The CDR3 bases are TGTGCCAGCAGTTACGGGACTAGCTTATCCTACGAGCAGTACTTC.